In its sample, the clone carrying this TCR beta chain was seen once. This specimen belongs to a study of siplizumab effects on memory and regulatory T cells. The CDR3 is 13 amino acids. The germline CDR1 and CDR2 sequences are KGHSH and LQKENI. Trimming pared 6 bases from V and 2 bases from J, leaving 10 bases between. Assay used: immunoSEQ multiplex PCR; TCRdb lists only in-frame clones, some missing. The table shows tens of thousands of clones, with more than 95% occurring only once. The TCR comes from a human donor in good health. The sequenced material came from naive CD4+ T cells sorted from blood. This sequence joins TRBV18 and TRBJ1-1; D gene unclear. The DNA of the CDR3 is TGTGCCAGCTCGGTAACAGTTAACACTGAAGCTTTCTTT. Amino acids: CASSVTVNTEAFF.